What follows are 9 T cell receptor beta chains derived from one specimen sequenced in a study of shared clonotypes between healthy human individuals (dated by TCRdb to 2018 to 2021). For the CD8 naive samples, CD45RO-negative cells were positively selected for CCR7, yielding a CD45RA+CCR7+ population from which TemRA cells were excluded. To prepare the library, the immunoSEQ multiplex PCR assay was applied. Sourced from immuneACCESS, this table was stored by TCRdb with only in-frame sequences that have V and J called. A share of the clones is absent; for the studies checked, an unresolved V gene accounts for under half, and the remainder has no known explanation. A total of hundreds of thousands of clones appear in this sample, 98% of them only once. The ten largest clones add up to 0.25% to 0.35% of the sample. Sequencing was done on a sample of naive CD8+ T cells sorted from blood. The meaning of the sample's cell subset or site label: CD45RA+CCR7+. These receptor sequences come from a man younger than 45 in good health.

CDR3 coding DNA: TGTGCCAGCGGAGGACAGGTGGACAATGAGCAGTTCTTC. It is translated as CASGGQVDNEQFF. The chain couples TRBV2 to TRBJ2-1; 7 nucleotides align to TRBD1. Germline CDR1 and CDR2: SNHLY and FYNNEI. CDR3 size: 13 residues. Trimming cost V 8 bases and J 5 bases; bases outside gene matches: 6.

The chain couples TRBV19 to TRBJ2-5; D is possibly TRBD2 (5 bases). Trimming cost V 4 bases and J 1 base, with 13 bases left between them. The CDR3 has 15 amino acids. Germline assignment: CDR1 LNHDA and CDR2 SQIVND (reference sequence). The CDR3: CASSTLEEVQETQYF. Here the CDR3 DNA reads TGTGCCAGTAGTACGCTGGAGGAAGTCCAAGAGACCCAGTACTTC.

The chain combines TRBV10-1 with TRBJ2-7; D not certain. CDR3 length: 11 amino acids. Trimming left V 2 bases short and J 6 bases short, with 5 bases between. The germline CDR1 and CDR2 sequences are WNHNN and SYGVQD (reference sequence). This CDR3 is CASSEMGEQYF. In DNA, the CDR3 is TGCGCCAGCAGTGAGATGGGCGAGCAGTACTTC.

The V gene is TRBV7-8, the J gene TRBJ2-2, with a weak D call TRBD2 (6 bases). With 8 bases removed from V and 4 bases from J, the gap between germline ends came to 14 bases. Per germline, CDR1 SGHVS and CDR2 FQNEAQ. This CDR3 region has 14 residues. This CDR3 reads CASSGGVGTGELFF. CDR3 sequence (DNA): TGTGCCAGCTCCGGAGGGGTGGGCACCGGGGAGCTGTTTTTT.

This chain joins TRBV20-1 and TRBJ2-1; no firm D call. The length of the CDR3 is 11 residues. Trimming removed 0 bases from V and 10 bases from J, with 7 bases in between. Germline V gives CDR1 DFQATT, CDR2 SNEGSKA (reference sequence). The CDR3 nucleotides are TGCAGTGCTAGAGATACACGGGAGCAGTTCTTC. It yields the protein CSARDTREQFF.

Written as DNA, the CDR3 is TGCGCCAGCAGTGACCACCGGCGGGATGAGCAGTTCTTC. The encoded protein is CASSDHRRDEQFF. V usage is TRBV10-1 and J usage is TRBJ2-1, with D tentatively TRBD2 (5 bases). CDR1 and CDR2 (germline): WNHNN, SYGVQD (reference sequence). Trimming took 3 bases from V and 8 from J, leaving 11 bases between them. There are 13 residues in the CDR3.

The chain recombines TRBV18 with TRBJ2-1; a possible D gene is TRBD2 (5 bases). Trimming stripped 6 bases from V and 5 bases from J, with 23 bases between. This CDR3 is built from 17 residues. CDR1 and CDR2 (germline): KGHSH, LQKENI. CDR3 in amino acids: CASSRRMSGVYDNEQFF. The CDR3 nucleotides are TGTGCCAGCTCCCGGAGGATGAGCGGTGTTTATGACAATGAGCAGTTCTTC.

The chain couples TRBV5-5 to TRBJ2-2; D is unresolved. The germline V gene encodes CDR1 SGHKS and CDR2 YYEKEE (reference sequence). There are 15 residues in the CDR3. Trimming shortened V by 2 bases and J by 0 bases, and 8 bases separated the two germline ends. This CDR3 reads CASSFYNTNTGELFF. The DNA for the CDR3 is TGTGCCAGCAGCTTTTACAACACGAACACCGGGGAGCTGTTTTTT. Supplemented by reference TRBV5-5 and TRBJ2-2, the full variable domain reads DAGVTQSPTHLIKTRGQQVTLRCSPISGHKSVSWYQQVLGQGPQFIFQYYEKEERGRGNFPDRFSARQFPNYSSELNVNALLLGDSALYLCASSFYNTNTGELFFGEGSRLTVL.

The gene calls are TRBV29-1 and TRBJ2-1, with TRBD2 matching over 11 bases. From germline, CDR1 is SQVTM and CDR2 ANQGSEA. V lost 6 bases, J lost 3 bases, and 13 bases stayed unmatched. The CDR3 runs 17 residues. The CDR3: CSVQGDSGTSGYNEQFF. The CDR3 DNA follows: TGCAGCGTACAGGGGGACTCCGGGACTAGCGGCTACAATGAGCAGTTCTTC.